These 26 T cell receptor beta chains were sequenced from one sample in a study of T cell repertoires in cytomegalovirus infection. One entry per CDR3 protein, called by TCRdb with MiXCR from the reads. The profile shows 640,000 or so distinct CDR3 sequences, 30% to 35% of them singletons. For these receptors, no antigen is known. The sequenced sample was cultured PBMCs, obtained from culture after CMV antigen stimulation. The origin of the receptors is a human donor in good health (CMV status not recorded). Some clones in this sample may be carry-over from other donors' samples.

As for this clonotype: The junction does not match germline at one end; this may be a read error. The chain has TRBV7-1 and TRBJ2-1; D not resolved. TRBV7-1 falls under the ORF class, with uncertain function. This CDR3 region has 12 residues. The CDR3, as DNA: TGTGCCGGCAGCCTGGTCGACAATGAGCAGTTCTTC. It yields the protein CAGSLVDNEQFF.

V and J are TRBV11-2 and TRBJ1-3; D remains ambiguous. The CDR3 has 16 residues. Trimming left V 2 bases short and J 0 bases short, with 11 bases between. The V gene's germline CDR1 is SGHAT and CDR2 FQNNGV. The CDR3 DNA sequence: TGTGCCAGCAGCTTACTAAGCCAGCTCTCTGGAAACACCATATATTTT. Amino acid sequence: CASSLLSQLSGNTIYF.

This clonotype was counted a few times. The CDR3 spells CSARTSLNNEQFF. CDR3 coding DNA: TGCAGTGCTAGGACATCATTAAACAATGAGCAGTTCTTC. J is TRBJ2-1 and V is TRBV20-1; no clear D gene. Trimming shortened V by 3 bases and J by 5 bases, and 11 bases separated the two germline ends. The CDR3 runs 13 residues. Germline CDR1 and CDR2: DFQATT and SNEGSKA (reference sequence).

V and J are TRBV10-2 and TRBJ1-5, with D hard to call. V gave up 7 bases and J gave up 4 bases, with 8 bases separating them. CDR1 and CDR2 (germline): WSHSY, SAAADI. The CDR3 runs to 12 residues. The CDR3 coding sequence is TGCGCCAGCAAGAGAGAAAATCAGCCCCAGCATTTT. Translation gives CASKRENQPQHF.

The V and J genes are TRBV11-2 and TRBJ1-4; TRBD1 matches 8 bases. Per germline, CDR1 SGHAT and CDR2 FQNNGV. The CDR3 runs to 16 residues. J lost 7 bases, V lost 2 bases, and 9 bases had no gene match. This chain's CDR3 is CASSLLSRGRGEKLFF. CDR3 sequence (DNA): TGTGCCAGCAGCTTATTGAGCAGGGGGCGAGGTGAAAAACTGTTTTTT.

For the CDR3, the DNA is TGTGCCAGCAGCCTTACGGGCGGGGACTACAATGAGCAGTTCTTC. Protein product: CASSLTGGDYNEQFF. The V call is TRBV5-6, the J call TRBJ2-1; perhaps TRBD2 as D (6 bases). V lost 4 bases, J lost 3 bases, and 14 bases lay in between. The V gene's germline CDR1 is SGHDT and CDR2 YYEEEE. The CDR3 is 15 residues long.

The chain has TRBV19 and TRBJ2-1; possible D gene TRBD2, 5 bases. The CDR3 contains 16 residues. Looked up from germline, CDR1 is LNHDA and CDR2 is SQIVND (reference sequence). Deletions cut 6 bases from V and 4 bases from J, with 19 bases between. This chain's CDR3 is CASSPSARGSYNEQFF. CDR3 nucleotide sequence: TGTGCCAGTAGCCCCTCGGCCCGGGGTTCTTACAATGAGCAGTTCTTC.

The chain employs TRBV7-2 and TRBJ2-3; D gene uncertain. The CDR3 is 16 amino acids. Trimming shortened V by 5 bases and J by 10 bases, and 25 bases separated the two germline ends. The germline V gene encodes CDR1 SGHTA and CDR2 FQGNSA. The CDR3 nucleotides are TGTGCCAGCAGCCCACCTACCGGGCCCCGCGGAGTTGCGCAGTATTTT. Translated, it gives CASSPPTGPRGVAQYF.

This clonotype appeared many times. The rearrangement uses TRBV7-2 and TRBJ1-1; TRBD1 is a possible D gene (5 bases). The germline V and J ends were trimmed by 1 base and 1 base, with 16 bases remaining between them. Looked up from germline, CDR1 is SGHTA and CDR2 is FQGNSA. This CDR3 comprises 17 residues. This chain's CDR3 is CASSLVYWGLGNTEAFF. As DNA, the CDR3 is TGTGCCAGCAGCTTAGTATACTGGGGCTTGGGGAACACTGAAGCTTTCTTT.

V is TRBV4-1 and J is TRBJ2-7; D unclear. Germline V CDR1 and CDR2: MGHRA, YSYEKL. The CDR3 is 16 residues long. Trimming took off 3 bases at V and 2 bases at J, with 17 bases between the two ends. CDR3 in DNA: TGCGCCAGCAGCCAGGTGGTCAGACCGAACCCCTACGAGCAGTACTTC. Amino acids: CASSQVVRPNPYEQYF.

The chain joins TRBV19 to TRBJ1-6; D ambiguous. The germline V and J ends were trimmed by 5 bases and 0 bases, with 11 bases remaining between them. The CDR3 totals 16 residues. CDR1 is LNHDA and CDR2 is SQIVND in the germline V gene (reference sequence). CDR3 DNA: TGTGCCAGTAGTCATCGGGTCAGCTCCTATAATTCACCCCTCCACTTT. Residues: CASSHRVSSYNSPLHF.

This clonotype was seen many times. This chain links TRBV7-2 with TRBJ1-5; D may be TRBD1 (5 bases). Germline V gene data show CDR1 as SGHTA and CDR2 as FQGNSA. The CDR3 has 16 amino acids. Trimming cost V 5 bases and J 0 bases, with 14 bases left between them. The CDR3 DNA sequence: TGTGCCAGCAGCCGGGAGGGGCCGTATAGCAATCAGCCCCAGCATTTT. Protein sequence: CASSREGPYSNQPQHF.

This clonotype was recorded at least ten times. V and J are TRBV7-2 and TRBJ1-2; TRBD1 is a possible D gene (5 bases). V gave up 5 bases and J gave up 3 bases, with 13 bases separating them. Germline CDR1 reads SGHTA; CDR2 reads FQGNSA. The CDR3 sequence is 14 residues long. The CDR3 coding sequence is TGTGCCAGCAGCCTTACCGGGACCGACTATGGCTACACCTTC. This gives the protein CASSLTGTDYGYTF. Full variable domain (rest looked up from reference TRBV7-2 and TRBJ1-2): GAGVSQSPSNKVTEKGKDVELRCDPISGHTALYWYRQSLGQGLEFLIYFQGNSAPDKSGLPSDRFSAERTGGSVSTLTIQRTQQEDSAVYLCASSLTGTDYGYTFGSGTRLTVV.

This clonotype showed up just once. The V call is TRBV7-6, the J call TRBJ2-3; 8 nucleotides align to TRBD2. CDR3 length: 15 amino acids. J was trimmed by 9 bases and V by 4 bases; bases with no gene match: 12. CDR1 and CDR2 from the germline V gene are SGHVS and FNYEAQ. This CDR3 is CASSSWGSIAGTQYF. The CDR3 DNA sequence: TGTGCCAGCAGCTCCTGGGGGTCGATAGCGGGAACGCAGTATTTT.

The genes are TRBV27 and TRBJ2-2; tentative D call: TRBD1 (6 bases). The CDR3 has 14 residues. Germline V lookup: CDR1 MNHEY, CDR2 SMNVEV (reference sequence). Trimming cost V 3 bases and J 8 bases, with 13 bases left between them. DNA of the CDR3: TGTGCCAGCAGTTTCCAAGGGGGAGTTGGGGAGCTGTTTTTT. It codes for CASSFQGGVGELFF.

J is TRBJ2-5 and V is TRBV4-1, with D possibly matching TRBD2 (5 bases). V was cut by 1 base and J by 0 bases, with 12 bases left in between. The CDR3 totals 16 residues. Germline CDR1 reads MGHRA; CDR2 reads YSYEKL. CDR3 DNA: TGCGCCAGCAGCCAAGCAAAGGACTGGTACCAAGAGACCCAGTACTTC. Its translation: CASSQAKDWYQETQYF.

This clonotype was seen a single time. This chain joins TRBV4-3 and TRBJ1-1, with D possibly matching TRBD1 (5 bases). The CDR3 spans 15 residues. Trimming took off 4 bases at V and 7 bases at J, with 19 bases between the two ends. Germline CDR1 is LGHNA and CDR2 is YSLEER. Written as DNA, the CDR3 is TGCGCCAGCAGCCCCGGGGCGGGGGAAGAGGGTGAAGCTTTCTTT. Its translation is CASSPGAGEEGEAFF.

The V and J genes are TRBV29-1 and TRBJ1-1; 9 bases are shared with TRBD1. Trimming cost V 6 bases and J 7 bases; bases outside gene matches: 3. The CDR3 is made up of 11 amino acids. Germline V CDR1 and CDR2: SQVTM, ANQGSEA. As DNA, the CDR3 is TGCAGCGTCTCGGACAGGGGTGAAGCTTTCTTT. Translated, it gives CSVSDRGEAFF. Complete variable domain (other parts from reference TRBV29-1 and TRBJ1-1): SAVISQKPSRDICQRGTSLTIQCQVDSQVTMMFWYRQQPGQSLTLIATANQGSEATYESGFVIDKFPISRPNLTFSTLTVSNMSPEDSSIYLCSVSDRGEAFFGQGTRLTVV.

This clonotype showed up just a few times. The chain uses TRBV13 and TRBJ2-6; D is undetermined. The CDR3 has 15 residues. In germline, CDR1 is PRHDT, CDR2 FYEKMQ (reference sequence). V was cut by 0 bases and J by 2 bases, with 5 bases left in between. The CDR3 is CASSLGSTGANVLTF. The CDR3 nucleotides are TGTGCCAGCAGCTTAGGTAGTACTGGGGCCAACGTCCTGACTTTC.

This clonotype appeared a few times. The chain combines TRBV28 with TRBJ2-2; D not certain. The CDR3 runs 15 residues. The germline gives CDR1 MDHEN, CDR2 SYDVKM. Trimming took 8 bases from V and 1 from J, leaving 14 bases between them. The CDR3 spells CASGSEGWNTGELFF. CDR3 DNA sequence: TGTGCCAGCGGATCCGAAGGATGGAACACCGGGGAGCTGTTTTTT.

This clonotype was observed at least ten times. The J gene is TRBJ1-4, the V gene TRBV7-9; TRBD1 agrees at 7 bases. V lost 5 bases to trimming and J lost 7 bases; unmatched junction nucleotides: 10. This CDR3 region has 15 residues. Germline loops: CDR1 SEHNR, CDR2 FQNEAQ (reference sequence). The CDR3 bases are TGTGCCAGCAGCGAAGGGACAGCCCGGGGTGAAAAACTGTTTTTT. Protein product: CASSEGTARGEKLFF. Looking up the rest from reference TRBV7-9 and TRBJ1-4 gives the full variable domain: DTGVSQNPRHKITKRGQNVTFRCDPISEHNRLYWYRQTLGQGPEFLTYFQNEAQLEKSRLLSDRFSAERPKGSFSTLEIQRTEQGDSAMYLCASSEGTARGEKLFFGSGTQLSVL.

This clonotype was observed a handful of times. The chain links TRBV11-1 to TRBJ2-3; 10 nucleotides match TRBD1. V lost 5 bases to trimming and J lost 2 bases; unmatched junction nucleotides: 19. The V gene's germline CDR1 is SGHAT and CDR2 FQDESV (reference sequence). The CDR3 is made up of 20 amino acids. As DNA, the CDR3 is TGTGCCAGCAGCCTCTCAACCGGGACAGGGGCCCTGTCGACCACAGATACGCAGTATTTT. Its protein is CASSLSTGTGALSTTDTQYF.

The chain links TRBV7-6 to TRBJ2-7; 11 bases align to TRBD2. Germline values: CDR1 SGHVS, CDR2 FNYEAQ. Trimming took 4 bases from V and 6 from J; bases not matched to a gene: 5. This CDR3 contains 14 residues. This chain's CDR3 is CASSSLAGGGEQYF. The CDR3 nucleotides are TGTGCCAGCAGCTCCCTAGCGGGAGGAGGCGAGCAGTACTTC.

The chain carries TRBV5-1 and TRBJ2-1; 8 nucleotides match TRBD1. Per germline, CDR1 SGHRS and CDR2 YFSETQ. This CDR3 has 17 amino acids. J was trimmed by 2 bases and V by 0 bases; bases with no gene match: 7. Here the CDR3 reads CASSLGHDRGTYNEQFF. The CDR3 nucleotides read TGCGCCAGCAGCTTGGGGCATGACAGGGGCACCTACAATGAGCAGTTCTTC.

This clonotype was seen only a few times. The chain links TRBV6-1 to TRBJ2-5, with 11 nucleotides matching TRBD2. CDR1 MNHNS and CDR2 SASEGT come from the germline V gene. The CDR3 is 15 residues long. Trimming cost V 7 bases and J 4 bases; bases outside gene matches: 8. This CDR3 reads CASTSASGGRETQYF. As DNA, the CDR3 is TGTGCCAGCACCTCGGCTAGCGGGGGGCGAGAGACCCAGTACTTC.

This chain joins TRBV6-1 and TRBJ2-1; D gene unclear. V dropped 8 bases and J dropped 6 bases, with 14 bases sitting between them. Germline loops: CDR1 MNHNS, CDR2 SASEGT. There are 13 residues in the CDR3. The CDR3 spells CASFTPDRNEQFF. The CDR3 region has the DNA TGTGCCAGCTTTACCCCCGACCGCAATGAGCAGTTCTTC.